The clone carrying this T cell receptor beta chain appeared a few times. Its antigen remains unidentified. Germline loops: CDR1 SEHNR, CDR2 FQNEAQ (reference sequence). Trimming shortened V by 4 bases and J by 3 bases, and 9 bases separated the two germline ends. The length of the CDR3 is 13 residues. This sample was taken from a study of T-cell reconstitution after alpha-beta-depleted transplantation in children. Unique molecular identifiers tagged the TCRbeta library. MiXCR, applied by TCRdb to the PCR reads, yields one record per CDR3 protein. The sample has about 250,000 distinct CDR3 sequences; around 25% are singletons. Study results and caveats: Newly produced T cells mostly accounted for T-cell counts and diversity one year post-transplant. Several hundred rapidly expanded clones from non-depleted graft cells reportedly supplied alpha-beta T cells about two months post-transplant.

The chain combines TRBV7-9 with TRBJ1-1, with D hard to call. The source material was PBMCs, mostly from graft donor cells, sampled 360 days after TCRalphabeta/CD19-depleted stem cell transplant. This receptor was obtained from a female patient between 2 and 10 years old who had a stem cell transplant for congenital amegakaryocytic thrombocytopenia, so the T cells may come from the graft donor. CDR3 residues: CASSSRRDTEAFF. The CDR3 nucleotides are TGTGCCAGCAGCTCCCGGAGGGACACTGAAGCTTTCTTT.